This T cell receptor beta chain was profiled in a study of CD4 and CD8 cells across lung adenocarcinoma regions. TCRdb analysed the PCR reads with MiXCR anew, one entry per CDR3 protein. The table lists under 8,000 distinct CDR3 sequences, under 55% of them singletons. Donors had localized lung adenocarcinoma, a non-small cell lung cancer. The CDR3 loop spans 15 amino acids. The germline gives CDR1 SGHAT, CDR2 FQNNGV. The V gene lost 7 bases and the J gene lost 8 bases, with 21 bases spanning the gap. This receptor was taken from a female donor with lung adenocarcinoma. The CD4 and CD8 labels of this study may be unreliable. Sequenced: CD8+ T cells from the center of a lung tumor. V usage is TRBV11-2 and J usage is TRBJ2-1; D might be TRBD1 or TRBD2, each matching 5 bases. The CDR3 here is CASNPPGRAFDEQFF. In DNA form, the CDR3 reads TGTGCCAGCAACCCACCGGGACGGGCTTTCGATGAGCAGTTCTTC.